This record looks at one T cell receptor beta chain sequence and its context. What it recognizes is unknown. 60 Vbeta and 13 Jbeta primers were used in PCR. In the authors' workflow: Roughly 80 million unique TCR beta chains, 9 million to 14 million shared, were counted in a later analysis. This table comes from immunoSEQ multiplex PCR, and its TCRdb copy is limited to in-frame clones, with some not included. V, J and clone size were drawn from that table, and D and trimming were deduced from the DNA. The sample holds about 160,000 clones; over 75% are singletons and the top ten take about 1.9%. The data are from a study of cytomegalovirus exposure and HLA in healthy donors. Study-level findings and limits: A missense DCLRE1C variant was associated with V- and J-gene trimming of TCR beta chains in a later analysis, and an independent cohort replicated the association. An analysis done earlier found most TCR beta V segments productive about 87% or about 30% of the time.

Looked up from germline, CDR1 is MDHEN and CDR2 is SYDVKM. The V end lost 8 bases, the J end lost 5 bases, and 13 bases lay between the germline ends. The CDR3 sequence is 13 residues long. When sampled, the donors appeared nominally healthy, though they likely had unrecorded immune exposures. The material sequenced was PBMCs. The receptor comes from a woman younger than 30 in good health and CMV-seronegative. The chain uses TRBV28 and TRBJ1-5; D may be TRBD1 (5 bases). This CDR3 reads CASRRQPDQPQHF. The CDR3 DNA is TGTGCCAGCCGGCGACAGCCTGATCAGCCCCAGCATTTT.